This TCR beta chain was sequenced in a study of early T cells in non-severe SARS-CoV-2 infection. Study at large: Sequencing was performed on bulk RNA from unsorted whole blood, leaving chains unpaired.

Whole-study results and caveats: Anti-spike CD8 responses were favored in VDJdb matching, and private and CD4 specificities were missed.

Unique molecular identifiers were attached to individual cDNA molecules. TCRdb passed the 5' RACE reads through MiXCR, listing each CDR3 protein once. The profile covers 55,000 to 75,000 distinct CDR3 sequences, with 6% to 8.5% appearing a single time and around 3.4% taken by the ten largest. From germline, CDR1 is MDHEN and CDR2 SYDVKM. CDR3 length: 15 residues. J was trimmed by 9 bases and V by 4 bases; bases with no gene match: 12. This clonotype was detected ten times or more. Its specificity is unknown. Sequencing used whole blood. The receptor was isolated from an adult who was a healthcare worker with PCR-confirmed SARS-CoV-2 infection or an uninfected control (not recorded which). The chain recombines TRBV28 with TRBJ2-5; 9 positions match TRBD1. The chain's CDR3 is CASSSRTGVRLAQYF. The CDR3 coding sequence is TGTGCCAGCAGTTCTCGGACAGGGGTCAGGTTGGCCCAGTACTTC.